The table lists the clone carrying this TCR beta chain with many counts. Its matching antigen is unknown. These data belong to a study of T cells in Graves' hyperthyroidism and ophthalmopathy. No ophthalmopathy progression within 18 months constituted stable Graves' hyperthyroidism. For the diagnoses, clinical symptoms, serum thyroxine and TRAb, thyroid ultrasound and orbital computed tomography were used. Study-wide results and limits: Most expanded thyroid clonotypes above 0.001 also appeared in blood. Before onset, by a median of approximately 6.8 months, the model predicted ophthalmopathy.

This CDR3 region has 17 residues. The germline gives CDR1 SGHVS, CDR2 FQNEAQ. Between the trimmed V and J ends, which lost 5 bases and 3 bases, there was a span of 22 bases. The CDR3 regions of TCR beta were amplified from RNA transcripts. In the first-round RT-PCR of the TCR CDR3, the HTBI primer set was used. TCRdb reanalysed the multiplex PCR reads using MiXCR and keeps one entry per CDR3 protein. This table has about 540,000 distinct CDR3 sequences, 40% to 55% appearing once. The sequence was collected from a woman between 18 and 30 years old with Graves' hyperthyroidism. The chain recombines TRBV7-8 with TRBJ2-5; D is perhaps TRBD2 (6 bases). The source material was peripheral blood or thyroid tissue (not recorded which). The CDR3 nucleotides are TGTGCCAGCAGCCTCCCGTGGGGAGCGGGCCCAGAAGAGACCCAGTACTTC. Translation: CASSLPWGAGPEETQYF.